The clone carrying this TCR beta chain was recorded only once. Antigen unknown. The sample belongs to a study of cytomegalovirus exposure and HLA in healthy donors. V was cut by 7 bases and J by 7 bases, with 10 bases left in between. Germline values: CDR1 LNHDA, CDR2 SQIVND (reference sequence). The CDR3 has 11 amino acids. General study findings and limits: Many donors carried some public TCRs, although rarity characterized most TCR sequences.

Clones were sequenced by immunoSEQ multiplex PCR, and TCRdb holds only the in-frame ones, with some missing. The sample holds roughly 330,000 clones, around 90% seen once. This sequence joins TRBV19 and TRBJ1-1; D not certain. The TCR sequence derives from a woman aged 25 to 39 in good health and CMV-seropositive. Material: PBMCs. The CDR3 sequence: CASKGSVEAFF. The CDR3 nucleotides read TGTGCCAGTAAAGGAAGCGTTGAAGCTTTCTTT.